This passage covers 26 T cell receptor beta chains from one sample sequenced in a study of tumor-infiltrating lymphocytes in primary liver carcinoma. Starting material of 500 ng total RNA yielded TCR beta cDNA via a constant-region primer. Construction of TCR beta libraries relied on three successive nested multiplex PCR rounds employing slightly modified ARM-PCR. The study ran its first two PCR rounds for around 10 cycles each, using TRBV1-TRBV30 forward primers and a C-beta reverse primer. Using its own MiXCR run on the multiplex PCR reads, TCRdb lists one record per CDR3 protein. This sample has under 110,000 distinct CDR3 sequences, with approximately 70% found just once. Co-extraction of RNA and DNA was performed on about 19-32 mg of unsorted bulk tissue. Input material: liver tumor tissue from sampling region 2. Subset in this sample: tumor region T2, inferior pole. Receptor source: a woman aged 55-75 years with primary liver carcinoma and hepatitis B virus infection.

Note on this clonotype: One end of the junction fails to match germline, which may point to a read error. V and J are TRBV11-3 and TRBJ2-7; tentative D call: TRBD1 (5 bases). The CDR3 has 15 residues. Germline-derived CDR1 and CDR2 are SGHNT and YENEEA. The CDR3 spells CVSSLETWGSIEQYF. CDR3 bases: TGTGTCAGCAGCTTAGAGACATGGGGCTCCATCGAGCAGTACTTC.

Notes on this clonotype: Since a much larger clone is just one base distant, this may be a read error. The gene calls are TRBV10-3 and TRBJ1-6; 8 bases line up with TRBD1. Looked up from germline, CDR1 is ENHRY and CDR2 is SYGVKD. V was clipped by 5 bases and J by 9 bases; unmatched bases: 6. The CDR3 is 14 amino acids. In DNA form, the CDR3 reads TGTGCCATCAGTACAGGGGGTATAACTTCACCCCTCCACTTT. This codes for CAISTGGITSPLHF.

This clonotype has just a few counts. Since a much larger clone is just one base distant, this may be a read error. The conserved phenylalanine or tryptophan is not found at the CDR3 terminus, so this likely reflects a read error. This rearrangement joins TRBV12-3 or TRBV12-4 to TRBJ2-5; 10 bases align to TRBD2. The V gene end was trimmed by 2 bases and the J gene end by 2 bases; junction bases not matched to a gene: 2. The CDR3 spans 15 residues. This CDR3 is CASSLLAGEQETQYL. The CDR3 bases are TGTGCCAGCAGTTTACTAGCGGGGGAACAAGAGACCCAGTACCTC.

The chain links TRBV11-2 to TRBJ2-1; TRBD2 agrees at 11 bases. The CDR3 totals 17 residues. Germline CDR1 SGHAT, CDR2 FQNNGV. Losses at the gene ends were 1 base for V and 16 bases for J; bases not matched to a gene: 18. The CDR3 nucleotides are TGTGCCAGCAGCTTAGGTCTTGTAGCGGGAGGGCCGAATGAGTACTTCTTC. This sequence encodes CASSLGLVAGGPNEYFF.

To note about this clonotype: The junction and the germline gene differ at one end; a read error may be behind it. The gene calls are TRBV29-1 and TRBJ2-7, with TRBD2 identical over 10 bases. Germline V CDR1 and CDR2: SQVTM, ANQGSEA. The CDR3 totals 17 residues. In DNA form, the CDR3 reads TGCAGCGTTGAAGATGCGGCTAGCGGGAGTGTTATCTACGAGCAGTATTTC. It codes for CSVEDAASGSVIYEQYF.

On this clonotype itself: Germline is not matched at one junction end, which may reflect a read error. V gene TRBV6-5 combines with J gene TRBJ1-2; 7 positions agree with TRBD1. Per germline, CDR1 MNHEY and CDR2 SVGAGI. The CDR3 has 13 amino acids. CDR3 sequence reads: CASSLDREDGHIF. DNA for the CDR3: TGTGCCAGCAGCCTAGACAGGGAAGATGGCCACATCTTC.

In its sample, this clonotype was seen many times. The V gene is TRBV29-1, the J gene TRBJ2-7; no clear D gene. Germline V lookup: CDR1 SQVTM, CDR2 ANQGSEA. Between the trimmed V and J ends, which lost 3 bases and 5 bases, there was a span of 8 bases. This CDR3 has 11 amino acids. CDR3 region: CSVEKGNEQYF. The CDR3 DNA follows: TGCAGCGTTGAGAAAGGGAACGAGCAGTACTTC.

In the case of this clonotype: The limits of the CDR3 on the DNA are not certain, so only TCRdb's listed CDR3 is given. The CDR3 region is CASTRNYGCTF. J is TRBJ1-2 and V is TRBV6-6. Germline V lookup: CDR1 MNHNY, CDR2 SVGAGI (reference sequence). The CDR3 is 11 residues long, ends included.

The rearrangement uses TRBV5-1 and TRBJ2-7; tentatively, D is TRBD2 (6 bases). Trimming pared 4 bases from V and 2 bases from J, leaving 22 bases between. Germline V lookup: CDR1 SGHRS, CDR2 YFSETQ. The CDR3 runs to 17 residues. Here the CDR3 reads CASSPVLGSGPTYEQYF. In DNA form, the CDR3 reads TGCGCCAGCAGCCCTGTACTTGGTAGCGGTCCTACCTACGAGCAGTACTTC.

Comment on this clonotype: At one of its ends the junction is not consistent with the germline gene, which may arise from a read error. The chain is built from TRBV12-3 or TRBV12-4 and TRBJ1-1; D is unresolved. The CDR3 is 15 amino acids. CDR3 nucleotides: TGTGCCAGCACCATATTGGGCCGGTGGCACACGGAAGCTTTCTTT. It yields the protein CASTILGRWHTEAFF.

In its sample, this clonotype was seen many times. This rearrangement joins TRBV5-5 to TRBJ2-7; D unclear. Germline CDR1 reads SGHKS; CDR2 reads YYEKEE (reference sequence). CDR3 length equals 13 residues. Trimming took off 1 base at V and 3 bases at J, with 8 bases between the two ends. The CDR3 region is CASSLSSVYEQYF. Written as DNA, the CDR3 is TGTGCCAGCAGCTTGTCTTCGGTCTACGAGCAGTACTTC.

As concerns this clonotype: Mismatch with germline at one junction end may stem from a read error. The chain uses TRBV6-6 and TRBJ2-5; D unclear. CDR1 and CDR2 from the germline V gene are MNHNY and SVGAGI (reference sequence). The CDR3 extends over 15 amino acids. The CDR3 DNA reads as TGTGCAAGCAGCCCCAGGACGGCCCTGAGTTTGACCGGGTACTTC. Encoded protein: CASSPRTALSLTGYF.

A remark on this clonotype: One end of the junction does not line up with germline, which may come from a read error. The chain recombines TRBV30 with TRBJ1-4; no clear D. This CDR3 is built from 14 residues. Germline V gene sequence: CDR1 GTSNPN, CDR2 SVGIG (reference sequence). The CDR3, as DNA: TGTACCTGGAGTCTAGGCGGGCTCGGTGAAAAACTCTTCTTT. This gives the protein CTWSLGGLGEKLFF.

The V call is TRBV29-1, the J call TRBJ1-1; D not resolved. Germline-derived CDR1 and CDR2 are SQVTM and ANQGSEA. V lost 7 bases and J lost 7, with 7 bases in between. This CDR3 has 9 residues. In DNA form, the CDR3 reads TGCAGCGGAGGTAATGAAGCTTTCTTT. Translated, it gives CSGGNEAFF.

A note on this clonotype: The CDR3 carries no conserved terminal phenylalanine or tryptophan, so it likely arises from a read error. This rearrangement joins TRBV12-3 or TRBV12-4 to TRBJ1-1; no reliable D call. The CDR3 has 12 amino acids. The CDR3 DNA is TGTGTCAGCAGTGCGCAGTACACTGGAGCTTTCATT. Translated, it gives CVSSAQYTGAFI.

This clonotype occurred a few times. The germline gene is not matched at one end of the junction; a read error may be the cause. This rearrangement joins TRBV11-2 to TRBJ2-1; D remains ambiguous. The CDR3 is made up of 14 amino acids. Germline lookup yields CDR1 SGHAT and CDR2 FQNNGV. Here the CDR3 reads CASSLWDRTNGQFF. The CDR3 DNA reads as TGTGCCAGCAGCCTGTGGGATAGGACCAATGGGCAGTTCTTC.

Of note for this clonotype: Because the CDR3 is missing its conserved closing phenylalanine or tryptophan, this is likely a read error. J is TRBJ2-7 and V is TRBV4-1, with 7 nucleotides matching TRBD1. The CDR3 is made up of 14 amino acids. Germline CDR1 reads MGHRA; CDR2 reads YSYEKL. The CDR3 is CANSQGLQGFEQYS. The CDR3 DNA reads as TGCGCCAACAGCCAAGGGCTACAGGGGTTTGAGCAGTACTCC.

This clonotype has only one observation. Sequence at one end of the junction differs from germline and may be a read error. This sequence joins TRBV6-1 and TRBJ1-2; possible D gene TRBD1, 5 bases. There are 13 residues in the CDR3. CDR1 and CDR2 from the germline V gene are MNHNS and SASEGT. The CDR3 reads CASRESSRGGCTF. The CDR3 coding sequence is TGTGCTAGCAGAGAATCGAGTCGGGGCGGCTGCACCTTC.

Notes on this clonotype: The germline gene is not matched at one end of the junction; a read error may be the cause. The chain carries TRBV10-3 and TRBJ1-1; TRBD1 aligns across 10 bases. The CDR3 runs to 15 residues. Germline CDR1 ENHRY, CDR2 SYGVKD. The CDR3 is CAIRGRQGAVGDAAF. For the CDR3, the DNA is TGTGCCATCAGAGGGCGACAGGGGGCGGTGGGTGACGCCGCGTTT.

V and J are TRBV16 and TRBJ2-7, with D perhaps TRBD2 (5 bases). The CDR3 is 13 amino acids. Trimming removed 5 bases from V and 6 bases from J, with 14 bases in between. Germline CDR1 and CDR2: KGHSY and FQNENV. Written as DNA, the CDR3 is TGTGCCAGCAGCTCCTTGACTAACGGCGAGCAGTACTTC. It specifies CASSSLTNGEQYF.

As to this clonotype: Compared with germline, one end of the junction differs, possibly owing to a read error. The rearrangement uses TRBV11-2 and TRBJ2-1; D is unresolved. The CDR3 has 12 amino acids. In germline, CDR1 is SGHAT, CDR2 FQNNGV. In nucleotides, the CDR3 is TGTACCAGCAGCTTCGCATACAATGAGCAGTTCTTC. It translates to CTSSFAYNEQFF.

Worth noting for this clonotype: Compared with germline, one end of the junction differs, possibly owing to a read error. The V gene is TRBV11-2, the J gene TRBJ1-4; tentatively, D is TRBD1 (6 bases). Germline V gene sequence: CDR1 SGHAT, CDR2 FQNNGV. This CDR3 spans 15 amino acids. The CDR3 loop reads CASSHTTGANEKLLF. CDR3 coding DNA: TGTGCCAGCAGCCACACGACAGGAGCTAACGAAAAACTGCTTTTT.

This clonotype was counted ten times or more. The V and J genes are TRBV4-2 and TRBJ2-3; tentative D call: TRBD2 (5 bases). V was cut by 1 base and J by 2 bases, with 19 bases left in between. CDR3 length: 18 residues. Germline V CDR1 and CDR2: LGHNA, YNFKEQ. CDR3 bases: TGTGCCAGCAGCCAAGCCTCGAGTTCCGGGGTCCCCACAGATACGCAGTATTTT. The encoded protein is CASSQASSSGVPTDTQYF.

This clonotype was counted at least ten times. The chain uses TRBV5-1 and TRBJ2-1, with 14 bases aligning to TRBD2. This CDR3 contains 16 residues. Germline V lookup: CDR1 SGHRS, CDR2 YFSETQ. V gave up 4 bases and J gave up 4 bases; unmatched junction bases: 4. The CDR3, as DNA: TGCGCCAGCAGCACGGGACTAGCGGGAGTTTACAATGAGCAGTTCTTC. Translated, it gives CASSTGLAGVYNEQFF. The full variable domain, completed using reference TRBV5-1 and TRBJ2-1, is KAGVTQTPRYLIKTRGQQVTLSCSPISGHRSVSWYQQTPGQGLQFLFEYFSETQRNKGNFPGRFSGRQFSNSRSEMNVSTLELGDSALYLCASSTGLAGVYNEQFFGPGTRLTVL.

This clonotype was counted only a few times. This chain connects TRBV5-1 to TRBJ1-6; tentative D call: TRBD1 (6 bases). V dropped 7 bases and J dropped 8 bases, with 19 bases sitting between them. In germline, CDR1 is SGHRS, CDR2 YFSETQ. CDR3 length: 15 residues. The CDR3 is CASLRTQGLHSPLHF. The CDR3 DNA is TGCGCCAGCCTGAGGACACAGGGTCTCCATTCACCCCTCCACTTT.

With regard to this clonotype: One junction end disagrees with the germline gene, perhaps due to a read error. The genes are TRBV12-3 or TRBV12-4 and TRBJ1-5; D gene unclear. This CDR3 is 15 amino acids long. CDR3 coding DNA: TGTGCCAGCAGTTTAGGTCGGACGGAAAATCAGCCCCAGTACTTT. Protein product: CASSLGRTENQPQYF.